Listed below are T cell receptor beta chains from one sample, sequenced in a study of post-analysis software for immune sequencing data. MiXCR, applied by TCRdb to the PCR reads, yields one record per CDR3 protein. The data show hundreds of thousands of distinct CDR3 sequences, with 53% seen just once and approximately 4.2% held by the top ten. Sequencing used blood. These receptors were taken from a girl aged 10-17 years with multiple sclerosis. The CDR3 runs from the conserved cysteine through the conserved F or W. Fields, in order: D gene, J gene, clone size, V gene, CDR3 DNA, CDR3 protein. D genes are given only for firm matches. Size is stated for part of the rows, as once, few or many counts, or as a class when the clone is expanded.

TRBD1,TRBJ2-7,-,TRBV7-9,TGTGCCAGCAGGATGACAGGGCTCCTCTCCTACGAGCAGTACTTC,CASRMTGLLSYEQYF
-,TRBJ2-7,-,TRBV12-5,TGTGCTAGTGGTTTGGTACCCCCGGGCTACGAGCAGTACTTC,CASGLVPPGYEQYF
-,TRBJ1-5,-,TRBV7-7,TGTGCCAGCAGCTTAGATCACGGTCAGCCCCAGCATTTT,CASSLDHGQPQHF
-,TRBJ2-3,-,TRBV15,TGTGCCACCGGTCCACGCAGTTTTGGGGATACGCAGTATTTT,CATGPRSFGDTQYF
-,TRBJ2-1,-,TRBV5-6,TGTGCCAGCAGCTTAGGGGGGGTCCCTTACAATGAGCAGTTCTTC,CASSLGGVPYNEQFF
TRBD1,TRBJ2-7,few,TRBV6-6,TGTGCCAGCAGTTACTCCGGGACAGGGGTAAGCTACGAGCAGTACTTC,CASSYSGTGVSYEQYF
TRBD1,TRBJ1-2,-,TRBV14,TGTGCCAGCAGCCAAGATCTAGGACAGGCAGGAATTAACTATGGCTACACCTTC,CASSQDLGQAGINYGYTF
-,TRBJ2-5,-,TRBV4-1,TGCGCCAGCAGCCAAGGGAATCACAAGCAGGGACCTCGGGAGACCCAGTACTTC,CASSQGNHKQGPRETQYF
TRBD1,TRBJ2-1,-,TRBV20-1,TGCAGTGCTAGGGGACAAGAGGGGGCCGGCAATGAGTGGCAGTTCTTC,CSARGQEGAGNEWQFF
TRBD1,TRBJ2-5,-,TRBV4-1,TGCGCCAGCAGCCAAGAGGGGACGGGACAGCTTACCCAGTACTTC,CASSQEGTGQLTQYF
TRBD1,TRBJ1-2,-,TRBV7-9,TGTGCCAGCAGACCGGGACAGGATGGCTGCACCTTC,CASRPGQDGCTF
TRBD2,TRBJ2-3,-,TRBV5-1,TGCGCCAGCAGCCCCGGTGGGTTAGCGGGAGGCGCAGATACGCAGTATTTT,CASSPGGLAGGADTQYF
-,TRBJ2-4,-,TRBV2,TGTGCCAGCAGTTCACCCGGGGGAAGAAAAAACATTCAGTACTTC,CASSSPGGRKNIQYF
-,TRBJ2-7,-,TRBV11-2,TGTGCCAGCAGCTTAGCCCCGACACTCAGCTCCTACGAGCAGTACTTC,CASSLAPTLSSYEQYF
TRBD2,TRBJ2-3,-,TRBV12-3/TRBV12-4,TGTGCCAGCAGCCCTAGCGGGAGGGGACCAGATACGCAGTATTTT,CASSPSGRGPDTQYF
TRBD1,TRBJ1-4,few,TRBV15,TGTGCCACCAGCATGGGACAGGGGGCATCGGATGATGAAAAACTGTTTTTT,CATSMGQGASDDEKLFF
-,TRBJ1-1,-,TRBV7-9,TGTGCCAGCAGACCCTCCTCCGGGGGAGTTTACACTGAAGCTTTCTTT,CASRPSSGGVYTEAFF
TRBD1,TRBJ2-3,-,TRBV7-3,TGTGCCAGCAGCCAGGGACAGGGGGGCATCACAGATACGCAGTATTTT,CASSQGQGGITDTQYF
TRBD2,TRBJ2-7,-,TRBV7-8,TGTGCCAGCAGCTTAACGGGGACTAGCGGGGAATACGAGCAGTACTTC,CASSLTGTSGEYEQYF
-,TRBJ2-7,few,TRBV4-2,TGTGCCAGCAGCCAAGATGGGATGACTTACGAGCAGTACTTC,CASSQDGMTYEQYF
-,TRBJ2-7,-,TRBV12-3/TRBV12-4,TGTGCCAGCAGTTTACGGTTCCCCTCCTACGAGCAGTACTTC,CASSLRFPSYEQYF
TRBD1,TRBJ2-5,-,TRBV20-1,TGCAGTGCTAGACCCCGGGACAGGGGGCTTGGGACCCAGTACTTC,CSARPRDRGLGTQYF
-,TRBJ2-7,-,TRBV12-3/TRBV12-4,TGTGCCAGCAGTTATCTAGGGGCCCAGTACTTC,CASSYLGAQYF
-,TRBJ1-2,-,TRBV7-9,TGTGCCAGCAGCTCCAGCCCCGGGACAAGAGTTAACTATGGCTACACCTTC,CASSSSPGTRVNYGYTF
-,TRBJ1-2,-,TRBV20-1,TGCAGTGCTAGAGATCGGGGCGAGGGCTATGGCTACACCTTC,CSARDRGEGYGYTF
-,TRBJ2-3,-,TRBV29-1,TGCAGCGCCAGCAGGGAAGCAGATACGCAGTATTTT,CSASREADTQYF
-,TRBJ1-2,-,TRBV10-3,TGTGCCATCAGTGATCCAAGTCGTAGGGGCTACACCTTC,CAISDPSRRGYTF
-,TRBJ1-1,-,TRBV4-1,TGCGCCAGCAGCCAAGGTTACACGACAGTGGTTCCTGAAGCTTTCTTT,CASSQGYTTVVPEAFF
-,TRBJ2-5,-,TRBV5-1,TGCGCCAGCAGCCCCGAAGGCTGGGGTGACGAGACCCAGTACTTC,CASSPEGWGDETQYF
TRBD2,TRBJ2-5,-,TRBV12-3/TRBV12-4,TGTGCCAGCAGTTACGGACTAGCGGGGGATGCCTTCCTACGAGGGCAGTACTTC,CASSYGLAGDAFLRGQYF
-,TRBJ2-5,few,TRBV9,TGTGCCAGCAGCGCCAACTACGACGCGCACAAGACCCAGTACTTC,CASSANYDAHKTQYF
TRBD1,TRBJ1-2,-,TRBV10-3,TGTGCCATCAGTGAGACGACAGGGGATGGCTACACCTTC,CAISETTGDGYTF
-,TRBJ1-2,few,TRBV5-1,TGCGCCAGCAGCTTAGTTGTGGGGGACATCCTTGTAGGTGGCTACACCTTC,CASSLVVGDILVGGYTF
-,TRBJ2-3,few,TRBV7-8,TGTGCCAGCAGCTTAAGGGTAGGGGGGGACACAGATACGCAGTATTTT,CASSLRVGGDTDTQYF
-,TRBJ1-2,-,TRBV10-2,TGCGCCAGCTCCAGCCAGGGTACCCGCTATGGCTACACCTTC,CASSSQGTRYGYTF
TRBD1,TRBJ2-6,-,TRBV10-3,TGTGCCATCAGCAAGGAGGGACAGGGATCTGCTGGGGCCAACGTCCTGACTTTC,CAISKEGQGSAGANVLTF
-,TRBJ2-1,-,TRBV29-1,TGCAGCGTTGAGCCCCGGGACGGGGGCTCCTACAATGAGCAGTTCTTC,CSVEPRDGGSYNEQFF
-,TRBJ1-5,-,TRBV4-1,TGCGCCAGCAGCCAAGTGGGATATCAGCCCCAGCATTTT,CASSQVGYQPQHF
-,TRBJ2-5,-,TRBV20-1,TGCAGTGCAGAGTCCCAGGGCCAAGAGACCCAGTACTTC,CSAESQGQETQYF
-,TRBJ1-2,-,TRBV29-1,TGCAGCGTTCTGCCAATTAACTATGGCTACACCTTC,CSVLPINYGYTF
TRBD1,TRBJ1-6,few,TRBV5-6,TGTGCCAGTCAGAACAGGGGCCTCCACTTT,CASQNRGLHF
-,TRBJ2-7,few,TRBV27,TGTGCCAGCAGTTTTCAGGGGTCCCACGAGCAGTACTTC,CASSFQGSHEQYF
-,TRBJ2-3,-,TRBV10-1,TGCGCCAGCAGTGGGACTGCCCGGGCTAGCAGAAAGAGGAGCACAGATACGCAGTATTTT,CASSGTARASRKRSTDTQYF
TRBD1,TRBJ1-1,-,TRBV12-3/TRBV12-4,TGTGCCAGCAGTTTCTTCAGGGGGCGTGAGGCTTTCTTT,CASSFFRGREAFF
-,TRBJ2-1,-,TRBV7-2,TGTGCCAGCAGCTTAGTCGCTAGCTCCTACAATGAGCAGTTCTTC,CASSLVASSYNEQFF
-,TRBJ2-1,once,TRBV9,TGTGCCAGCAGCGCCCGGAAGGTGGGAGGCCGCAATGAGCAGTTCTTC,CASSARKVGGRNEQFF
-,TRBJ1-2,-,TRBV12-3/TRBV12-4,TGTGCCAGCAGCCCTCCTGGAAAGGACTATGGCTACACCTTC,CASSPPGKDYGYTF
TRBD1,TRBJ1-1,-,TRBV5-6,TGTGCCAGCAGCCCCTGGACAGGGGGCTGGAACACTGAAGCTTTCTTT,CASSPWTGGWNTEAFF
TRBD2,TRBJ2-5,few,TRBV3-1,TGTGCCAGCAGCCGAGGACTAGCGGGGGGCATCAAAGAGACCCAGTACTTC,CASSRGLAGGIKETQYF
TRBD1,TRBJ2-1,once,TRBV12-3/TRBV12-4,TGTGCCAGCAGCCGTGACAGGGGGCAAAGATACAATGAGCAGTTCTTC,CASSRDRGQRYNEQFF
-,TRBJ2-7,-,TRBV20-1,TGCAGTGTTAAGCGCGGGCTATCCTACGAGCAGTACTTC,CSVKRGLSYEQYF
-,TRBJ2-3,few,TRBV7-2,TGTGCCAGCAGCTTAGCGGGGAGGCCAGATACGCAGTATTTT,CASSLAGRPDTQYF
TRBD2,TRBJ2-3,-,TRBV7-9,TGTGCCAGCAGCAGACTAGCGGGAGCTCGCACAGATACGCAGTATTTT,CASSRLAGARTDTQYF
-,TRBJ1-5,-,TRBV12-3/TRBV12-4,TGTGCCAGCAGTTTTGGGGGAATCCAGCCCCAGCATTTT,CASSFGGIQPQHF
TRBD1,TRBJ1-1,once,TRBV6-5,TGTGCCAGCAGACAGGGGGGAACTGAAGCTTTCTTT,CASRQGGTEAFF
TRBD1,TRBJ1-1,-,TRBV5-1,TGCGCCAGCAGCTTAACCGGGACAGCCTTCGGAGCTTTCTTT,CASSLTGTAFGAFF
TRBD1,TRBJ1-5,-,TRBV20-1,TGCAGTGCGGGGCCAGGGGGTAATAATCAGCCCCAGCATTTT,CSAGPGGNNQPQHF